Listed below are T cell receptor beta chains from one sample, sequenced in a study of blood T cells in healthy people across ages. One entry per CDR3 protein results from TCRdb running MiXCR on the 5' RACE reads. This table has approximately 1,000,000 distinct CDR3 sequences, roughly two fifths appearing once. The sample taken for sequencing was blood. Source of these receptors: a young man in good health. The CDR3 runs from the conserved cysteine through the conserved F or W. A D gene is named only where the DNA matches it firmly. Only some rows state a clone size, as once, few, many or a class for expanded clones.

DNA	CDR3	size	D	V	J
TGTGCCAGCAGCCTAAACTTTGGACGAGAGACCCAGTACTTC	CASSLNFGRETQYF	.	.	TRBV11-3	TRBJ2-5
TGTGCCAGCAGCCAAGATCCTAGTTACCACAATGAGCAGTTCTTC	CASSQDPSYHNEQFF	.	.	TRBV4-2	TRBJ2-1
TGTGCCAGCAGCAAAGGAGGGACCACTGAAGCTTTCTTT	CASSKGGTTEAFF	few	.	TRBV9	TRBJ1-1
TGTGCCAGCAGCCAATCAGGGAACGCCTACGAGCAGTTCTTC	CASSQSGNAYEQFF	once	.	TRBV27	TRBJ2-1
TGTGCCAGCGGGGCAGGAGCCAAAAACATTCAGTACTTC	CASGAGAKNIQYF	.	.	TRBV7-8	TRBJ2-4
TGTGCCAGCAGTGACAGGGGGGCGAGCACAGATACGCAGTATTTT	CASSDRGASTDTQYF	many	TRBD1	TRBV9	TRBJ2-3
TGCGCCAGCAGCCCCGAGGGCGGGGCCTTCTATGGCTACACCTTC	CASSPEGGAFYGYTF	.	.	TRBV5-1	TRBJ1-2
TGTGCCAGCAGCCCGGGGACTAGCTGGAACAATGAGCAGTTCTTC	CASSPGTSWNNEQFF	.	TRBD2	TRBV5-5	TRBJ2-1
TGTGCCAGCACCCTGGACTGGGAGTACAATGAGCAGTTCTTC	CASTLDWEYNEQFF	.	.	TRBV12-3/TRBV12-4	TRBJ2-1
TGCGCCAGTAGGATGGAACAAGGGGAGATTAGGGAAGCTTTCTTT	CASRMEQGEIREAFF	once	.	TRBV4-1	TRBJ1-1
TGTGCCAGCCTAGACAGGGGCAATCAGCCCCAGCATTTT	CASLDRGNQPQHF	few	TRBD1	TRBV6-1	TRBJ1-5
TGTGCCAGCTCCGGACTAGCATTCCCAGATACGCAGTATTTT	CASSGLAFPDTQYF	few	TRBD2	TRBV7-9	TRBJ2-3
TGCAGTGCTAGCCCAGCCGCGAACACCGGGGAGCTGTTTTTT	CSASPAANTGELFF	.	.	TRBV20-1	TRBJ2-2
TGTGCCATCAGTGAGTCGGATGTCAGGGGGGGTCCTCCACGAGGTTATGGCTACACCTTC	CAISESDVRGGPPRGYGYTF	few	TRBD1	TRBV10-3	TRBJ1-2
TGTGCCAGCAGCCCAGCTAGCGGGGGGGCAAATACGCAGTATTTT	CASSPASGGANTQYF	.	TRBD2	TRBV6-5	TRBJ2-3
TGCAGTGCTACCGCGCGGGGGCCACTCGGGGATACGCAGTATTTT	CSATARGPLGDTQYF	.	.	TRBV20-1	TRBJ2-3
TGCAGCGTTATTGACAGCCGACGCAATGAAAAACTGTTTTTT	CSVIDSRRNEKLFF	few	.	TRBV29-1	TRBJ1-4
TGTGCCAGCAGTTTCTCTGGTCCAGGGAGCAATGAAAAACTGTTTTTT	CASSFSGPGSNEKLFF	.	.	TRBV12-3/TRBV12-4	TRBJ1-4
TGTGCCACCAGCAGAGGTGGACAGGCGAACACTGAAGCTTTCTTT	CATSRGGQANTEAFF	few	TRBD1	TRBV15	TRBJ1-1
TGTGCCAGCATGGGGGTCGAGACCCAGTACTTC	CASMGVETQYF	many	.	TRBV12-3/TRBV12-4	TRBJ2-5
TGCAGCGTTGACCAGGGGCGAACTGAAGCTTTCTTT	CSVDQGRTEAFF	.	.	TRBV29-1	TRBJ1-1
TGTGCCAGGCAGCCCCCGAACACCGGGGAGCTGTTTTTT	CARQPPNTGELFF	.	.	TRBV7-3	TRBJ2-2
TGTGCCTGGAGTGACAGGTTCAATTCACCCCTCCACTTT	CAWSDRFNSPLHF	.	.	TRBV30	TRBJ1-6
TGTGCCAGCATTTCTAGCCTTACCACAGATACGCAGTATTTT	CASISSLTTDTQYF	.	.	TRBV27	TRBJ2-3
TGTGCCAGCAGTCCGGGACCCCCGAACACCGGGGAGCTGTTTTTT	CASSPGPPNTGELFF	few	.	TRBV12-3/TRBV12-4	TRBJ2-2
TGTGCCAGCAGTTTCGCTCCATATACCACCTCACCCCTCCACTTT	CASSFAPYTTSPLHF	.	.	TRBV6-5	TRBJ1-6
TGTGCCAGCAGTAAGGGAGGCCATCAGCCCCAGCATTTT	CASSKGGHQPQHF	.	.	TRBV12-3/TRBV12-4	TRBJ1-5
TGTGCCAGCAGTTTGCAACAGGGTCCCAAAAACATTCAGTACTTC	CASSLQQGPKNIQYF	.	.	TRBV12-3/TRBV12-4	TRBJ2-4
TGTGCCAGCAGCTACAGGGCGCTTAATGAAAAACTGTTTTTT	CASSYRALNEKLFF	few	.	TRBV7-2	TRBJ1-4
TGTGCCAGCATTGGGGGGCAAAGGAACGAGCAGTACTTC	CASIGGQRNEQYF	few	.	TRBV2	TRBJ2-7
TGCGGCGCTGGGCGACTGAGCGAGCAGTTCTTC	CGAGRLSEQFF	once	.	TRBV20-1	TRBJ2-1
TGTGCCAGCAGCTTAGTGAGCATGGATGGGGCTGAGCAGTTCTTC	CASSLVSMDGAEQFF	once	.	TRBV7-8	TRBJ2-1
TGTGCCAGTAGTATAACTTTACGAGAAGGGTCCTACACCTTC	CASSITLREGSYTF	.	.	TRBV19	TRBJ1-2
TGCGCCAGCAGCTTTTCTGCCCGGACAGGGTCTAGCACAGATACGCAGTATTTT	CASSFSARTGSSTDTQYF	.	TRBD1	TRBV5-1	TRBJ2-3
TGTGCCAGCAGCTTGACGGGGGCGCCCGCTTTCTTT	CASSLTGAPAFF	.	.	TRBV7-9	TRBJ1-1